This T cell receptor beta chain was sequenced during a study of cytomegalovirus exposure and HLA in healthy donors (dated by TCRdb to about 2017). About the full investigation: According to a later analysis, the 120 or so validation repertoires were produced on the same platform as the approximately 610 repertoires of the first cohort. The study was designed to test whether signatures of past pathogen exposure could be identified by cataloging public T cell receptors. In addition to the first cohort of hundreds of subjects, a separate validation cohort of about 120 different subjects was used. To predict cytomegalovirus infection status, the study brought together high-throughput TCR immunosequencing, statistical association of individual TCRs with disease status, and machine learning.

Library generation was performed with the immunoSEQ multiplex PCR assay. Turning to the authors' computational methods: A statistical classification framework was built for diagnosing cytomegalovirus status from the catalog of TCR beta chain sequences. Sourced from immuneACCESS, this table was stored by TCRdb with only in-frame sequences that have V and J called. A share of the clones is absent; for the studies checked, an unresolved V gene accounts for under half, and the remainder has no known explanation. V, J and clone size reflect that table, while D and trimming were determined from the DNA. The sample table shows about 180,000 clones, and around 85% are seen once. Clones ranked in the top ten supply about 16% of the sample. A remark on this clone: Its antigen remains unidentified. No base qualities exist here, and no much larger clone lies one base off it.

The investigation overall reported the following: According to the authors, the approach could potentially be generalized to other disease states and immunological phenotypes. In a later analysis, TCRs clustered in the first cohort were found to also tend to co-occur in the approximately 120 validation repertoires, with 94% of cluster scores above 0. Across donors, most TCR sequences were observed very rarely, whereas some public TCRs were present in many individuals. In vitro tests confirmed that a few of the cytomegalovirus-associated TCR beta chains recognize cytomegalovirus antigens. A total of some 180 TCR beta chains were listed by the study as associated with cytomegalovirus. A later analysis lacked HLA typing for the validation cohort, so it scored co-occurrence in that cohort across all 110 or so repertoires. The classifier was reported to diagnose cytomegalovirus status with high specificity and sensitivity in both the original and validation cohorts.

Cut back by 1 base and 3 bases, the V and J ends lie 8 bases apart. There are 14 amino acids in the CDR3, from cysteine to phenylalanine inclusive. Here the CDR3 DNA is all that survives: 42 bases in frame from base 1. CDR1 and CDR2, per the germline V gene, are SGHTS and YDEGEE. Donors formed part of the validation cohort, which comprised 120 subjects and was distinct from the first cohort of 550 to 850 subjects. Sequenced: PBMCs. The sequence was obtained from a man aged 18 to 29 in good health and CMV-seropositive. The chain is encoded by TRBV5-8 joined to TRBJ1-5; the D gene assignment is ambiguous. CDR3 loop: CASSLMDSNQPQHF. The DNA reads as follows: TGTGCCAGCAGCTTGATGGACTCCAATCAGCCCCAGCATTTT.